What follows is one T cell receptor (beta chain) and its context. What it binds is not known. The data originate from a study of blood T cells in healthy people across ages. Per germline, CDR1 MDHEN and CDR2 SYDVKM. With V trimmed by 4 bases and J by 10 bases, 7 bases remained unmatched. CDR3 length: 15 residues. A second roughly 6 to 11 cycle PCR used barcoded and J-beta primers. Sequencing recovered at least 2.5 million CDR3-containing paired-end reads from each sample. TCRdb analysed the 5' RACE reads with MiXCR anew, one entry per CDR3 protein. The data contain about a million distinct CDR3 sequences, approximately 50% of them singletons. Study results and caveats: A greater number of naive CD4+ cells and higher diversity distinguished long-lived donors from aged donors.

The sequencing input was blood. The rearrangement uses TRBV28 and TRBJ2-1; 13 nucleotides align to TRBD2. This TCR was sampled from a woman aged 60-70 years in good health. The CDR3 spells CASSSNGLAGEEQFF. The DNA for the CDR3 is TGTGCCAGCAGTTCAAACGGACTAGCGGGGGAAGAGCAGTTCTTC.